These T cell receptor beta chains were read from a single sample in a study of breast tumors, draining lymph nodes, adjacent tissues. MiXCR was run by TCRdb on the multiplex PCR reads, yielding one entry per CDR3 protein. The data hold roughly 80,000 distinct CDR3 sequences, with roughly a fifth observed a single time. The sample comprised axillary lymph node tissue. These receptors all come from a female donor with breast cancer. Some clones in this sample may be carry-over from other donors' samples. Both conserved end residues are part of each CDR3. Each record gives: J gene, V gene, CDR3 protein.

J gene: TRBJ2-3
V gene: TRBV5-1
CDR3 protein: CASSLRQGGSTDTQYF

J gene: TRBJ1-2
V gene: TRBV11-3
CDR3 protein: CASSPSTAVPTF

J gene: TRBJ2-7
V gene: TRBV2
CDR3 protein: CASSPGGLYDWGAYEQYF

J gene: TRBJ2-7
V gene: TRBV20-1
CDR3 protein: CSARDRSYEQYF

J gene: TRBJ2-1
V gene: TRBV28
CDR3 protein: CASRTGSSGEQFF

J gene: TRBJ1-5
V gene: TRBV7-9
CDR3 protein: CASSSLTGPQHF

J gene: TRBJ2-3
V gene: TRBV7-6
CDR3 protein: CASSRSGSRTDTQYF

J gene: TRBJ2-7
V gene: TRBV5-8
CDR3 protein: CASSFGQMNYEQYF

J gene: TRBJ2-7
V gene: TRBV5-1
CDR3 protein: CASSGMGQSYEQYF

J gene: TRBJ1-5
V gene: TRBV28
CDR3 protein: CASSRRGGSNQPQHF

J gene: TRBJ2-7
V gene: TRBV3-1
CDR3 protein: CASTRRKITYEQYF

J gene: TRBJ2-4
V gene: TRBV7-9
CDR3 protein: CASTQGARDKSIQYF

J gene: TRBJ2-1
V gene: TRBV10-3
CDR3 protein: CAISGTSGISGYNEQFF

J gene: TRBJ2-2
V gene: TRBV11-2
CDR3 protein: CASSWGHPPGELFF

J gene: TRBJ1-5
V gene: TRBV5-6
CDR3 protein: CASSLSYSNQPQHF

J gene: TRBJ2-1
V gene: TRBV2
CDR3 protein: CASSEEAWNEQFF

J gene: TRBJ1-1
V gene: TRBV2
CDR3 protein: CASSRQGAIEAFF

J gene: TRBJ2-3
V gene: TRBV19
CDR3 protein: CASSGLAGAVDTQYF

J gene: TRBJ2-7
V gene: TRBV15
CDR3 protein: CATSRDPVYEQYF

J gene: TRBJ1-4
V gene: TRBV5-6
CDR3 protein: CASSWGQGSEKLFF

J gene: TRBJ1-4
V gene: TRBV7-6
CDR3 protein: CASSLARGGEKLFF

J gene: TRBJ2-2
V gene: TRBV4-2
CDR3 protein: CASSQDYTGELFF

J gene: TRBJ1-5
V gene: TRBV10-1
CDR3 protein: CATDRDARFSNQPQHF

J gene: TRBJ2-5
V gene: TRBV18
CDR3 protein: CASSPPLVARGRETQYF

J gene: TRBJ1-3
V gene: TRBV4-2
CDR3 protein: CASSQDGGQSGNTIYF

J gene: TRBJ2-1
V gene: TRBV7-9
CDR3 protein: CASSFATRDRVLF

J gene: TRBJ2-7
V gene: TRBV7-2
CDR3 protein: CASSSQTGAYEQYF

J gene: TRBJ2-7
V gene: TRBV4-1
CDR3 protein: CASSQDPGQGFREQYF

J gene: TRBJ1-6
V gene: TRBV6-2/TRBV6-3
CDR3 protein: CASSYRGPHNSPLHF

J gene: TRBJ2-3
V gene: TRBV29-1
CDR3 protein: CSVDATSGNTDTQYF

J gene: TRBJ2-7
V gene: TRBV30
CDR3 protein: CAWSAGTGKQYF

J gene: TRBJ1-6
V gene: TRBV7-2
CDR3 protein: CASSLDAGRRGAQHF

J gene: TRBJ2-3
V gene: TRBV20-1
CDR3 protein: CSAVAGGPTDTQYF

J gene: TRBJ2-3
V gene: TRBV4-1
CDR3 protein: CASVALLAGEGTDTQYF

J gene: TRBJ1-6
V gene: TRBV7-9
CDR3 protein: CASSLAGGRNSPLHF

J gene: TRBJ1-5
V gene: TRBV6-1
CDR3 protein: CASSEAWSNQPQHF

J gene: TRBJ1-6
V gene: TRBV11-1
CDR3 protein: CASRTGTDNSPLHF

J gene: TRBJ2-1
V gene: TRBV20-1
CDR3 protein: CSAGRGGSSSYNEQFF

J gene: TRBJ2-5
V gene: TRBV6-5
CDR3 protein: CASSYSPGETQYF

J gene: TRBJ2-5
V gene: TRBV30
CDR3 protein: CAWSVQETQYF